These T cell receptor beta chains were read from a single sample in a study of T cell repertoires in ileal Crohn's disease. The method was immunoSEQ multiplex PCR; TCRdb's version includes in-frame clones alone and lacks a portion of them. This sample yields 6,400 or so clones, of which about 83% are seen a single time; 4.5% belongs to the top ten. The sequenced material came from ileal tissue. Receptors were obtained from an adult with Crohn's disease. Both conserved end residues are part of each CDR3. Fields, in order: clone size, D gene, V gene, J gene, CDR3 protein, CDR3 DNA. The D gene is left open where the match is weak. Expanded clones are given a class, and other clones once, few, many or no size at all.

NA	NA	TRBV10-2	TRBJ1-5	CASSESGGRIQPQHF	TGCGCCAGCAGTGAGTCAGGAGGGAGGATCCAGCCCCAGCATTTT
NA	TRBD1	TRBV6-5	TRBJ1-1	CASSVRQGGTEAFF	TGTGCCAGCAGTGTACGACAGGGGGGGACTGAAGCTTTCTTT
NA	NA	TRBV9	TRBJ2-2	CASSPMGENTGELFF	TGTGCCAGCAGCCCCATGGGCGAGAACACCGGGGAGCTGTTTTTT
NA	TRBD2	TRBV5-1	TRBJ2-7	CASSQTPSGTSGSNYEQYF	TGCGCCAGCAGCCAGACCCCCTCCGGGACTAGCGGGAGTAACTACGAGCAGTACTTC
NA	TRBD2	TRBV18	TRBJ2-7	CASSGLAAYEQYF	TGTGCCAGCTCAGGACTAGCGGCCTACGAGCAGTACTTC
NA	TRBD1	TRBV6-1	TRBJ1-2	CASSEYSGGYGYTF	TGTGCCAGCAGTGAATACTCAGGGGGCTATGGCTACACCTTC
NA	TRBD1	TRBV7-2	TRBJ1-3	CASSGLQGANGNTIYF	TGTGCCAGCAGCGGCCTACAGGGGGCGAACGGAAACACCATATATTTT
few	NA	TRBV27	TRBJ1-1	CASLHMNTEAFF	TGTGCCAGCCTTCACATGAACACTGAAGCTTTCTTT
NA	TRBD2	TRBV7-9	TRBJ2-3	CASSSPGRARDTQYF	TGTGCCAGCAGCTCCCCCGGGAGGGCCAGAGATACGCAGTATTTT
once	NA	TRBV27	TRBJ1-5	CASSLYSGINSNQPQHF	TGTGCCAGCAGTTTATACTCAGGGATCAATAGCAATCAGCCCCAGCATTTT
NA	TRBD2	TRBV6-1	TRBJ2-1	CASSRLAGEGDEQFF	TGTGCCAGCAGTCGACTAGCGGGGGAAGGCGATGAGCAGTTCTTC
NA	NA	TRBV28	TRBJ1-3	CASRTNRARNTIYF	TGTGCCAGCAGAACGAACAGGGCGAGAAACACCATATATTTT
NA	NA	TRBV7-3	TRBJ2-2	CASANRNTGELFF	TGTGCCAGCGCGAACAGGAATACCGGGGAGCTGTTTTTT
NA	TRBD2	TRBV19	TRBJ2-7	CASSSRLAAHYEQYF	TGTGCCAGTAGTTCGCGACTAGCGGCGCACTACGAGCAGTACTTC
NA	TRBD2	TRBV5-1	TRBJ2-7	CASSSRRERGQHLYEQYF	TGCGCCAGCAGCTCCCGGAGGGAGCGGGGGCAACACCTCTACGAGCAGTACTTC
NA	TRBD1	TRBV4-1	TRBJ1-1	CASSQVTGGGTEAFF	TGCGCCAGCAGCCAAGTGACAGGGGGCGGCACTGAAGCTTTCTTT
few	NA	TRBV4-3	TRBJ1-3	CASSQEAGGGNTIYF	TGCGCCAGCAGCCAAGAGGCGGGGGGTGGAAACACCATATATTTT
NA	TRBD2	TRBV5-1	TRBJ2-5	CASSLGKGLAHLGETQYF	TGCGCCAGCAGCTTAGGGAAGGGACTAGCTCATTTAGGGGAGACCCAGTACTTC
NA	NA	TRBV27	TRBJ2-7	CASSVSRRGYEQYF	TGTGCCAGCAGTGTAAGCCGCAGAGGGTACGAGCAGTACTTC
NA	TRBD2	TRBV27	TRBJ2-7	CASSYMTSGSAQYF	TGTGCCAGCAGTTACATGACTAGCGGGAGCGCGCAGTACTTC
once	NA	TRBV27	TRBJ2-7	CASRGDYEQYF	TGTGCCAGCAGAGGGGATTACGAGCAGTACTTC
NA	NA	TRBV6-1	TRBJ2-7	CASSEESGSSYEQYF	TGTGCCAGCAGTGAAGAGTCAGGGTCGTCCTACGAGCAGTACTTC
NA	NA	TRBV18	TRBJ2-2	CASSLPGELFF	TGTGCCAGCTCCCTCCCCGGGGAGCTGTTTTTT
NA	NA	TRBV6-5	TRBJ1-6	CASSRGQARNSPLHF	TGTGCCAGCAGTAGGGGACAAGCGAGGAATTCACCCCTCCACTTT
NA	NA	TRBV19	TRBJ2-1	CASSWQVYNEQFF	TGTGCCAGTAGTTGGCAGGTCTACAATGAGCAGTTCTTC
few	TRBD2	TRBV7-6	TRBJ2-3	CASSLWTETSGADTQYF	TGTGCCAGCAGCTTATGGACTGAGACTAGCGGGGCAGATACGCAGTATTTT
NA	NA	TRBV20-1	TRBJ2-5	CSARQQETQYF	TGCAGTGCTAGGCAGCAAGAGACCCAGTACTTC
NA	TRBD2	TRBV6-4	TRBJ2-3	CASSEVSGSSADTQYF	TGTGCCAGCAGTGAGGTTAGCGGGAGTAGCGCAGATACGCAGTATTTT
NA	NA	TRBV6-5	TRBJ2-7	CASSSLERLAYEQYF	TGTGCCAGCAGCTCTCTAGAGAGGTTGGCCTACGAGCAGTACTTC
NA	NA	TRBV5-1	TRBJ2-7	CASSLEVQAASGEQYF	TGCGCCAGCAGCTTGGAGGTTCAGGCCGCTTCTGGGGAGCAGTACTTC
large	NA	TRBV28	TRBJ1-2	CASSPSSGESYGYTF	TGTGCCAGCAGTCCATCCTCAGGGGAGAGCTATGGCTACACCTTC
NA	NA	TRBV9	TRBJ2-7	CASSVGGRSYEQYF	TGTGCCAGCAGCGTAGGGGGCCGTTCCTACGAGCAGTACTTC
NA	NA	TRBV7-2	TRBJ2-3	CASSPGTWGDTQYF	TGTGCCAGCAGCCCCGGGACTTGGGGAGATACGCAGTATTTT
NA	TRBD1	TRBV14	TRBJ2-1	CASSQGTGVRNEQFF	TGTGCCAGCAGCCAAGGGACAGGGGTAAGGAATGAGCAGTTCTTC
NA	NA	TRBV7-6	TRBJ2-1	CASSPSGLATTEQFF	TGTGCCAGCAGCCCGTCGGGCCTAGCGACCACTGAGCAGTTCTTC
NA	TRBD1	TRBV28	TRBJ1-2	CAHGSQGVYGYTF	TGTGCCCATGGGAGCCAGGGGGTATACGGCTACACCTTC
NA	TRBD1	TRBV6-6	TRBJ1-2	CASSYSDRLDYTF	TGTGCCAGCAGTTACTCGGACAGGTTGGACTACACCTTC
few	TRBD1	TRBV6-6	TRBJ2-2	CASSGQGSTGELFF	TGTGCCAGCTCAGGACAGGGCAGCACCGGGGAGCTGTTTTTT
NA	TRBD2	TRBV9	TRBJ2-5	CASSTAGGRETQYF	TGTGCCAGCAGCACAGCGGGAGGGAGGGAGACCCAGTACTTC
NA	TRBD1	TRBV28	TRBJ1-2	CASSSTGGVMNYGYTF	TGTGCCAGCAGTTCGACAGGGGGCGTAATGAACTATGGCTACACCTTC
NA	TRBD1	TRBV5-4	TRBJ2-2	CASSYYRGTGELFF	TGTGCCAGCAGCTACTACAGGGGAACCGGGGAGCTGTTTTTT
NA	NA	TRBV30	TRBJ2-7	CAWSAQGAYEQYF	TGTGCCTGGAGTGCTCAAGGAGCCTACGAGCAGTACTTC
once	NA	TRBV11-2	TRBJ2-7	CASSPRRVLEWYEQYF	TGTGCCAGCAGCCCCCGGCGGGTGCTGGAGTGGTACGAGCAGTACTTC
NA	TRBD1	TRBV28	TRBJ1-4	CASIPGTGETVGKLFF	TGTGCCAGCATCCCTGGGACAGGGGAAACGGTCGGGAAACTGTTTTTT
NA	NA	TRBV6-5	TRBJ2-2	CASRQEARITGELFF	TGTGCCAGCAGGCAGGAGGCGCGTATTACCGGGGAGCTGTTTTTT
few	NA	TRBV6-1	TRBJ2-1	CASMRDPPYNEQFF	TGTGCCAGCATGCGGGATCCCCCCTACAATGAGCAGTTCTTC
NA	NA	TRBV6-5	TRBJ2-1	CASGLTGSYNEQFF	TGTGCCAGCGGACTAACAGGATCCTACAATGAGCAGTTCTTC
NA	NA	TRBV19	TRBJ1-1	CASLPRGLNTEAFF	TGTGCCAGTCTCCCCAGGGGTCTGAACACTGAAGCTTTCTTT
NA	TRBD1	TRBV4-3	TRBJ1-3	CASSHHPGTGSGNTIYF	TGCGCCAGCAGCCACCACCCCGGGACAGGGTCTGGAAACACCATATATTTT
NA	TRBD1	TRBV19	TRBJ1-1	CASSMGTGRAMNTEAFF	TGTGCCAGTAGTATGGGGACAGGGAGGGCGATGAACACTGAAGCTTTCTTT
once	NA	TRBV11-2	TRBJ2-7	CASSLTRGEQYF	TGTGCCAGCAGCTTAACGCGCGGCGAGCAGTACTTC